This T cell receptor (beta chain) was identified during a study of cytomegalovirus exposure and HLA in healthy donors. Whole-study results and caveats: CMV antigen specificity was confirmed in vitro for three CMV-associated chains.

The PCR contained 60 Vbeta and 13 Jbeta primers. The assay was immunoSEQ multiplex PCR, and TCRdb's table has in-frame clones only and misses some. The sample gives 120,000 to 150,000 clones, 55% to 85% of which show up once; approximately 2% is in the top ten. The germline CDR1 and CDR2 sequences are SGHVS and FNYEAQ. The length of the CDR3 is 14 residues. Trimming took off 5 bases at V and 0 bases at J, with 7 bases between the two ends. As to this clone: Its matching antigen is unknown.

The chain couples TRBV7-6 to TRBJ1-4; D remains unclear. This TCR came from a middle-aged man in good health and CMV-seronegative. Sequenced: PBMCs. This CDR3 reads CASSTGTTNEKLFF. The CDR3 nucleotides read TGTGCCAGCAGCACCGGTACAACTAATGAAAAACTGTTTTTT.